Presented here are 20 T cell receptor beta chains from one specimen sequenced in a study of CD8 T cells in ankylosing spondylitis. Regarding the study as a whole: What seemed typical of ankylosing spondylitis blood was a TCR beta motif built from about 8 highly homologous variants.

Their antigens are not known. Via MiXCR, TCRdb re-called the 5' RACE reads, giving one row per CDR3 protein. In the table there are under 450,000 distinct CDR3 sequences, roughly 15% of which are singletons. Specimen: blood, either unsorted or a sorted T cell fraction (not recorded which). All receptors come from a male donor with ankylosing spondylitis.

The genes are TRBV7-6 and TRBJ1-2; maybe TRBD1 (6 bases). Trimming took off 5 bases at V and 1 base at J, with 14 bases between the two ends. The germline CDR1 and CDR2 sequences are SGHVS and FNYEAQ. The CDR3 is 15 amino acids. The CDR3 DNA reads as TGTGCCAGCAGCCCCTGGACAGAGAATAACTATGGCTACACCTTC. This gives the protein CASSPWTENNYGYTF.

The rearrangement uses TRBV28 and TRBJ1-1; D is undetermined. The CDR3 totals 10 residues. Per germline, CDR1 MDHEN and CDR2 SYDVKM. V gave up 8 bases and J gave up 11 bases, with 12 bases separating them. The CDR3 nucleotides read TGTGCCAGCGGCCGCCTGGGGGCTTTCTTT. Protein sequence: CASGRLGAFF.

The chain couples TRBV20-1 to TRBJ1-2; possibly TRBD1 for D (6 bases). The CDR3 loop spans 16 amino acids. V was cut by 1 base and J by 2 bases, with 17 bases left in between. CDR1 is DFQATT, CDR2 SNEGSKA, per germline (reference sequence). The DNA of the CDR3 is TGCAGTGCTAGAGCTCCACAGGGTGGGACAAACTATGGCTACACCTTC. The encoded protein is CSARAPQGGTNYGYTF.

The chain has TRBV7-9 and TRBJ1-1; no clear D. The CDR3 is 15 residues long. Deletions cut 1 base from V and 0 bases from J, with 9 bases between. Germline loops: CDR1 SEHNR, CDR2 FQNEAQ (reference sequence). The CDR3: CASSLGNSLNTEAFF. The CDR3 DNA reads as TGTGCCAGCAGCTTAGGGAACAGTTTGAACACTGAAGCTTTCTTT.

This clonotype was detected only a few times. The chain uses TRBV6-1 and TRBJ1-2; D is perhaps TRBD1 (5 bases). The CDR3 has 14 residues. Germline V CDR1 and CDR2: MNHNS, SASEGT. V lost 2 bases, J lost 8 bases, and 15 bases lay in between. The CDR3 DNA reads TGTGCCAGCAGTGAACGGCGCGGGGGTCGGGGCTACACCTTC. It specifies CASSERRGGRGYTF.

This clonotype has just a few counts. The CDR3 sequence: CASSQVGASGGFEQFF. The CDR3 bases are TGTGCCAGCAGCCAAGTTGGGGCTAGCGGGGGGTTTGAGCAGTTCTTC. This chain connects TRBV3-1 to TRBJ2-1, with 11 nucleotides matching TRBD2. Germline assignment: CDR1 LGHDT and CDR2 YNNKEL (reference sequence). V dropped 1 base and J dropped 9; count of bases not matched to a gene: 8. The CDR3 contains 16 residues.

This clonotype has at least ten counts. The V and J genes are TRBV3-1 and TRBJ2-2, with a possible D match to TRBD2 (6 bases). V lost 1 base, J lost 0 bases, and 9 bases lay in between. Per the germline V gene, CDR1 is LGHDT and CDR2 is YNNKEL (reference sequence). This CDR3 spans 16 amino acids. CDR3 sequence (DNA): TGTGCCAGCAGCCAAGGCGGGACTTCGAACACCGGGGAGCTGTTTTTT. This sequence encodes CASSQGGTSNTGELFF.

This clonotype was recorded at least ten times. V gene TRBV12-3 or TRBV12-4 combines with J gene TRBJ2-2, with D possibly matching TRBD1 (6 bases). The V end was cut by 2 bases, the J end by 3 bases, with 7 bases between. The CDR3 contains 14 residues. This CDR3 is CASSLNRDTGELFF. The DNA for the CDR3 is TGTGCCAGCAGTTTAAACAGGGACACCGGGGAGCTGTTTTTT.

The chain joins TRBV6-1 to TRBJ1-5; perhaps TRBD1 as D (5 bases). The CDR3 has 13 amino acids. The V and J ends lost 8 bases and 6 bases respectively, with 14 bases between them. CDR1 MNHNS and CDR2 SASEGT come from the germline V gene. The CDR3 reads CASGLTGGQPQHF. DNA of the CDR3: TGTGCCAGCGGCCTTACGGGGGGTCAGCCCCAGCATTTT.

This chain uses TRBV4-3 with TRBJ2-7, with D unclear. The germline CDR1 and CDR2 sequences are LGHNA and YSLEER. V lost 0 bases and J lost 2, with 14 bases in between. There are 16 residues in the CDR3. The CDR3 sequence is CASSQDLGSWPYEQYF. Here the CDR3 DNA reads TGCGCCAGCAGCCAAGATCTGGGTAGCTGGCCCTACGAGCAGTACTTC.

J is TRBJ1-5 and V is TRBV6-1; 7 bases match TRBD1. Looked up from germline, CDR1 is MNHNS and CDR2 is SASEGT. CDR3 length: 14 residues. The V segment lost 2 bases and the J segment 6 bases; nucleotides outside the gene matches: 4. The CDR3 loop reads CASSEMTGSQPQHF. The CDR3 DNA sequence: TGTGCCAGCAGTGAAATGACAGGGAGTCAGCCCCAGCATTTT.

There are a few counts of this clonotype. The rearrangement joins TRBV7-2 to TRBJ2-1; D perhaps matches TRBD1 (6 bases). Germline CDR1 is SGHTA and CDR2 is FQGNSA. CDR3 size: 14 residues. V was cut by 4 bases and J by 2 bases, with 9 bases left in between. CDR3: CASSSGQTYNEQFF. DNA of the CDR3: TGTGCCAGCAGCTCCGGACAGACCTACAATGAGCAGTTCTTC.

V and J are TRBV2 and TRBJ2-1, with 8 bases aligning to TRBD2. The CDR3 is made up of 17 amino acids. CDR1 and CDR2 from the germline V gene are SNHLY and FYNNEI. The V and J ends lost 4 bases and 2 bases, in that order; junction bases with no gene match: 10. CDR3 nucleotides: TGTGCCAGCAGTGCCCGACTAGCGAGACTTACCTACAATGAGCAGTTCTTC. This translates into CASSARLARLTYNEQFF.

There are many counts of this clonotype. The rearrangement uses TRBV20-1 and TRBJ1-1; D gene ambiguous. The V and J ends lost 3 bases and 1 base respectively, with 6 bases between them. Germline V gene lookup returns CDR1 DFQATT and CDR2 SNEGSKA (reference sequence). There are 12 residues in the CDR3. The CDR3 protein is CSASWGNTEAFF. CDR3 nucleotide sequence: TGCAGTGCTAGTTGGGGGAACACTGAAGCTTTCTTT.

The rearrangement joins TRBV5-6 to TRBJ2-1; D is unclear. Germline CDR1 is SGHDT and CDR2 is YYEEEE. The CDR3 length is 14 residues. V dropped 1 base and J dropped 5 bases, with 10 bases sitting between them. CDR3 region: CASSLFSPNNEQFF. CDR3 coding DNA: TGTGCCAGCAGCTTGTTCTCGCCAAACAATGAGCAGTTCTTC.

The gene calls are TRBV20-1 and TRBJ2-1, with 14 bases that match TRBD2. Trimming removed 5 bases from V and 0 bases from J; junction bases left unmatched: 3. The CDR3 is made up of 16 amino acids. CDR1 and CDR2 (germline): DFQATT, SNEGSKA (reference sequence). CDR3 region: CSASGTSGSSYNEQFF. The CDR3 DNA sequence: TGCAGTGCTTCCGGGACTAGCGGGAGCTCCTACAATGAGCAGTTCTTC.

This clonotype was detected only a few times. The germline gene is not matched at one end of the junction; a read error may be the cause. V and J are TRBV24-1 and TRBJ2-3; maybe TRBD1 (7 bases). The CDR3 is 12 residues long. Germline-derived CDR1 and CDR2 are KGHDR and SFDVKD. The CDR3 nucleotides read TGCGCAACCAGGGGGGACACAGATACGCAGTATTTT. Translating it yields CATRGDTDTQYF.

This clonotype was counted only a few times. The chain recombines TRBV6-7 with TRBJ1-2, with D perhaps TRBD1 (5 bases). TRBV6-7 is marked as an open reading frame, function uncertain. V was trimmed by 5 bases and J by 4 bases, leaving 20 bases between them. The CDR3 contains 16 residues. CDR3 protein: CASSARRPGRAYGYTF. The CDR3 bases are TGTGCCAGCAGTGCCCGACGTCCGGGGCGCGCCTATGGCTACACCTTC.

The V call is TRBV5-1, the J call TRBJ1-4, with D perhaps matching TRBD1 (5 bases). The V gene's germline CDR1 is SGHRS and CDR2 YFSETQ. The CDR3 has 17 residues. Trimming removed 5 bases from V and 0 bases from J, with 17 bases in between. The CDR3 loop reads CASRSQGHIATNEKLFF. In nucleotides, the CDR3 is TGCGCCAGCAGGTCCCAGGGCCATATTGCAACTAATGAAAAACTGTTTTTT.

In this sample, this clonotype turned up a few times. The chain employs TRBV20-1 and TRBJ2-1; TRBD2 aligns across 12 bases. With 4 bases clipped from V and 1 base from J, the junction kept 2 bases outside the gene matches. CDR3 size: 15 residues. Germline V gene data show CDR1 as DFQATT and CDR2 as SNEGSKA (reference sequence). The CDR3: CSAMGLAGSYNEQFF. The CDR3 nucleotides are TGCAGTGCTATGGGACTAGCGGGTTCCTACAATGAGCAGTTCTTC.